The rows below give T cell receptor beta chains drawn from one sample of a study of T cells in Graves' hyperthyroidism and ophthalmopathy. TCRdb reanalysed the multiplex PCR reads using MiXCR and keeps one entry per CDR3 protein. The data hold under 500,000 distinct CDR3 sequences, with about 14% observed a single time. Specimen: blood. Every receptor here comes from a man between 50 and 59 years old with Graves' ophthalmopathy. The CDR3 runs from the conserved cysteine through the conserved F or W. Each record gives: clone size, D gene, V gene, J gene, CDR3 DNA, CDR3 protein. The D gene is left open where the match is weak. Some rows mark clone size as missing; the rest say once, few, many or name a class of expanded clone.

NA	NA	TRBV29-1	TRBJ2-5	TGCAGCGTTGAAGGGCGGGGGCCAGAGACCCAGTACTTC	CSVEGRGPETQYF
NA	NA	TRBV9	TRBJ2-4	TGTGCCAGCAGCGTCGAATGGGACAAAAACATTCAGTACTTC	CASSVEWDKNIQYF
NA	NA	TRBV2	TRBJ1-6	TGTGCCAGCAGTTTAGCCAGGGGATGGACCCTCCACTTT	CASSLARGWTLHF
NA	NA	TRBV19	TRBJ2-3	TGTGCCAGTAGTGTGACAGAAAGCACAGATACGCAGTATTTT	CASSVTESTDTQYF
many	NA	TRBV9	TRBJ2-1	TGTGCCAGCAGCGCGCAGGGGGGAGGGTTTTACAATGAGCAGTTCTTC	CASSAQGGGFYNEQFF
many	NA	TRBV7-9	TRBJ1-2	TGTGCCAGCAATCCGGAAAACTATGGCTACACCTTC	CASNPENYGYTF
NA	NA	TRBV2	TRBJ2-5	TGTGCCAGAATGGACAGAGGGCAAGAGACCCAGTACTTC	CARMDRGQETQYF
few	TRBD2	TRBV7-9	TRBJ2-1	TGTGCCAGCAGCTCCAGCCTAGCGGGAGGGGACAATGAGCAGTTCTTC	CASSSSLAGGDNEQFF
NA	NA	TRBV29-1	TRBJ2-6	TGCAGCGTTGGTTTGGTCTCTGGGGCCAACGTCCTGACTTTC	CSVGLVSGANVLTF
many	NA	TRBV20-1	TRBJ1-2	TGCAGTGCTAGAGGGGGAGGGGACCCTCACACATATGGCTACACCTTC	CSARGGGDPHTYGYTF
NA	NA	TRBV27	TRBJ1-6	TGTGCCAGCAGTCACTACCTTGGGAGCTCCTATAATTCACCCCTCCACTTT	CASSHYLGSSYNSPLHF
many	NA	TRBV20-1	TRBJ2-3	TGCAGTGCTAATCAGATCGGGAGCACAGATACGCAGTATTTT	CSANQIGSTDTQYF
many	NA	TRBV30	TRBJ1-4	TGTGCCTGGAGTGGAGATTCCCGCGGTGAAAAACTGTTTTTT	CAWSGDSRGEKLFF